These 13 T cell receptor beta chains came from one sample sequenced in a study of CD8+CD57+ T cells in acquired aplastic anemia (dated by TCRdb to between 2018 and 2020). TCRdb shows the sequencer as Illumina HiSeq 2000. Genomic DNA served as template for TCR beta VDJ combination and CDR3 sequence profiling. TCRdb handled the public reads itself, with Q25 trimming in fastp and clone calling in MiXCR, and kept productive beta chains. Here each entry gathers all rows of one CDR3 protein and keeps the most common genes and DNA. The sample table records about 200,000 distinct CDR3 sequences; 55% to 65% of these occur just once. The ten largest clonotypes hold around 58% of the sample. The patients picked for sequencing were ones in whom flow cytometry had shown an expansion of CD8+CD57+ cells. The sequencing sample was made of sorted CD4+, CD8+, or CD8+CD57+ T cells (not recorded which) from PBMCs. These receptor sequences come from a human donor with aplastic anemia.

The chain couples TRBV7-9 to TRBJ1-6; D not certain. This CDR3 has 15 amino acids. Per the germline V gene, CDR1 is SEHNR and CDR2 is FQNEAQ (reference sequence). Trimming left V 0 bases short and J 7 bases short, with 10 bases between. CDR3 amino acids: CASSLAGRVNSPLHF. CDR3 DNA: TGTGCCAGCAGCTTAGCGGGCAGAGTGAATTCACCCCTCCACTTT.

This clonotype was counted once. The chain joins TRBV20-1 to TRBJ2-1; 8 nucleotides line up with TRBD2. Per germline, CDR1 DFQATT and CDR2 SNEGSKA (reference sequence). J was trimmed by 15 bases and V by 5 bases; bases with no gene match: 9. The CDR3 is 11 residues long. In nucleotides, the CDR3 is TGCAGTGCTCAGACTAGCGCGATGGGGTTCTTC. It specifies CSAQTSAMGFF.

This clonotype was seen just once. CDR3 nucleotide sequence: TGTGCCAGCAGCCCCAGCGGGGGGACTTCCTACGAGCAGTACTTC. It yields the protein CASSPSGGTSYEQYF. The V and J genes are TRBV9 and TRBJ2-7, with TRBD2 identical over 9 bases. Germline CDR1 is SGDLS and CDR2 is YYNGEE. J gave up 1 base and V 4 bases, and 6 bases lay outside the gene matches. The CDR3 has 15 amino acids.

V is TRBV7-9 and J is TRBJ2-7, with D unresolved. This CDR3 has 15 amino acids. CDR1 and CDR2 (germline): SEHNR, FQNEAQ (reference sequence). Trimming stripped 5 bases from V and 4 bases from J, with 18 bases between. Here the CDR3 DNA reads TGTGCCAGCAGCGGTAGTGACATCCTAAGGTACGAGCAGTACTTC. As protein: CASSGSDILRYEQYF.

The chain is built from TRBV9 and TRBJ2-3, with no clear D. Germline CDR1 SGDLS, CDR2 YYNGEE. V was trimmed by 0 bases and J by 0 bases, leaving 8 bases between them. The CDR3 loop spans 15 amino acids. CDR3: CASSVVGTSTDTQYF. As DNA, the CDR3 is TGTGCCAGCAGCGTAGTGGGAACTAGCACAGATACGCAGTATTTT.

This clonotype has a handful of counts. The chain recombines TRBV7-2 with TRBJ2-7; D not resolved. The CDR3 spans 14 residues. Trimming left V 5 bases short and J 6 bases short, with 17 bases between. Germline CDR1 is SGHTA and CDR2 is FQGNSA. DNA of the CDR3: TGTGCCAGCAGCCGTGGCCGGCCAAGGTTCGAGCAGTACTTC. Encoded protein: CASSRGRPRFEQYF.

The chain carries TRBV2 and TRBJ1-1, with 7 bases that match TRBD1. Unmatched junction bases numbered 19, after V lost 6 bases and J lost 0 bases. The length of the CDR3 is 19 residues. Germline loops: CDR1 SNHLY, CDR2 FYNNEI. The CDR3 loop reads CASRPQGRRGYRMNTEAFF. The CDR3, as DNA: TGTGCCAGCAGGCCCCAAGGCCGCAGGGGGTACCGGATGAACACTGAAGCTTTCTTT.

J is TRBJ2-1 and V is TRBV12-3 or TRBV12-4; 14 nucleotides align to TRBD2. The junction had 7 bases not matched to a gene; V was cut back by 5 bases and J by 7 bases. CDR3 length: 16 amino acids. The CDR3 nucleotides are TGTGCCAGCAGTCGCCTGACTAGCGGGGGGGGGAATGAGCAGTTCTTC. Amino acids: CASSRLTSGGGNEQFF.

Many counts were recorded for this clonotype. The CDR3 DNA follows: TGTGCCAGCAGCTCAACGGAGGACAGGGTCTACGAGCAGTACTTC. This sequence encodes CASSSTEDRVYEQYF. This sequence joins TRBV13 and TRBJ2-7, with 8 bases that match TRBD1. J was trimmed by 3 bases and V by 4 bases; bases with no gene match: 8. Germline CDR1 is PRHDT and CDR2 is FYEKMQ (reference sequence). CDR3 length: 15 amino acids.

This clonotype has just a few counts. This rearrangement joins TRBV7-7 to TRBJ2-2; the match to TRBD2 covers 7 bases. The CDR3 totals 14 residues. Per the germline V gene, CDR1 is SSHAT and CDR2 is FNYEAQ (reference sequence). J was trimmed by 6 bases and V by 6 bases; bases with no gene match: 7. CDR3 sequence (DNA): TGTGCCAGCAGACGGGGGGATGAGGCCGGGGAGCTGTTTTTT. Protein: CASRRGDEAGELFF. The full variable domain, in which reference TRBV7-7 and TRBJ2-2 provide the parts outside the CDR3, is GAGVSQSPRYKVTKRGQDVTLRCDPISSHATLYWYQQALGQGPEFLTYFNYEAQPDKSGLPSDRFSAERPEGSISTLTIQRTEQRDSAMYRCASRRGDEAGELFFGEGSRLTVL.

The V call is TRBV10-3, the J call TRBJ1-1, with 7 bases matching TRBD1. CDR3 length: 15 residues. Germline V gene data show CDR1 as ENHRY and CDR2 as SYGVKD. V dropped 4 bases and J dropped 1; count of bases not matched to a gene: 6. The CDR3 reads CAISAGGQKNTEAFF. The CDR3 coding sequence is TGTGCCATCAGTGCAGGGGGACAGAAGAACACTGAAGCTTTCTTT.

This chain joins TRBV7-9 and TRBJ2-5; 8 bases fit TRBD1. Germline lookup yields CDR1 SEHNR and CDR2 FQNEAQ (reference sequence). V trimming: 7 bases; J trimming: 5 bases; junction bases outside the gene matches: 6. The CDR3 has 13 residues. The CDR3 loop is CASKDRGWETQYF. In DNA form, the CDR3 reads TGTGCCAGCAAAGACAGGGGTTGGGAGACCCAGTACTTC.

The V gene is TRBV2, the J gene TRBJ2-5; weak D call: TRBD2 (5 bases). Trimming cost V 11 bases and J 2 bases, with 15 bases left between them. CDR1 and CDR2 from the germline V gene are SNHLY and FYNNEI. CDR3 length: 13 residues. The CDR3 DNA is TGTGCCGGGCGCAGGACTCGACAAGAGACCCAGTACTTC. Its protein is CAGRRTRQETQYF.